The T cell receptor beta chain described here comes from a study of response to subunit inactivated influenza vaccine. About this clonotype itself: The antigen is not known.

Notes on the study in general: The authors offered the suggestion that each seasonal influenza vaccination recruits few new T cells.

Germline CDR1 and CDR2: LNHDA and SQIVND (reference sequence). The CDR3 loop spans 13 amino acids. Trimming pared 3 bases from V and 4 bases from J, leaving 7 bases between. In TCRdb, the RT-PCR reads were re-called with MiXCR into one record per CDR3 protein. The repertoire has a few hundred thousand distinct CDR3 sequences, about 10% of them found once; the top ten carry less than 15%. This material consisted of PBMCs from blood, taken 40 to 50 days after vaccination. The TCR comes from a man in his forties or fifties who received an inactivated influenza vaccine. This chain uses TRBV19 with TRBJ1-5, with D unclear. The DNA of the CDR3 is TGTGCCAGTAGTATGACGGGTAATCAGCCCCAGCATTTT. Protein: CASSMTGNQPQHF.